The 2 T cell receptor beta chains in this list originate from one sample, sequenced in a study of low-dose radiotherapy and immunotherapy resistance in tumors. Time point noted: before trial treatment. TRAV and TRBV primers primed cDNA for both TCRalpha and TCRbeta. For amplifying TCRs, the PCR ran for 15 to 20 cycles with Phusion, which was used together with a constant-region primer and the adapter on the V primers. TCRdb ran MiXCR on the reads and lists one entry per CDR3 protein. The sample lists more than 85,000 distinct CDR3 sequences, just under 9.5% occurring once. Source: PBMCs, taken before treatment. The receptors were gathered from a male donor with prostate cancer.

This clonotype has ten or more counts. This chain joins TRBV10-3 and TRBJ2-5; possibly TRBD1 or TRBD2 for D (7 bases each). V lost 7 bases and J 3 bases, leaving 18 bases between the germline ends. The CDR3 totals 15 residues. CDR1 ENHRY and CDR2 SYGVKD come from the germline V gene. In DNA, the CDR3 is TGTGCCATCAAAGGGGCAGGGGGGAGGGAAGAGACCCAGTACTTC. It is translated as CAIKGAGGREETQYF.

The chain employs TRBV6-4 and TRBJ2-3; a possible D gene is TRBD2 (5 bases). The CDR3 consists of 14 residues. Germline-derived CDR1 and CDR2 are MRHNA and SNTAGT. The V and J ends lost 2 bases and 0 bases respectively, with 6 bases between them. The CDR3 nucleotides read TGTGCCAGCAGTGACGGCGGGAGCACAGATACGCAGTATTTT. It yields the protein CASSDGGSTDTQYF.